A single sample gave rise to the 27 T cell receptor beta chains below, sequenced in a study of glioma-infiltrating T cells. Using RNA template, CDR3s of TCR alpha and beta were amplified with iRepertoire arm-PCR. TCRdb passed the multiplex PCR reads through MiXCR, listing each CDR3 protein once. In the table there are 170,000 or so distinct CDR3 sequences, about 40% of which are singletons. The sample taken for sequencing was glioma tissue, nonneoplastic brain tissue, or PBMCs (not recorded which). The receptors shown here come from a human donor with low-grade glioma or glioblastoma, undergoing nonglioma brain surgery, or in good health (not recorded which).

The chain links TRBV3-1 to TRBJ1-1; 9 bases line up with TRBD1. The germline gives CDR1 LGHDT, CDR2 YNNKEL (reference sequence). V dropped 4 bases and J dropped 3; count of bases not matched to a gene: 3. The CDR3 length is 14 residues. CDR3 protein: CASSPGTGHTEAFF. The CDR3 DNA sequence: TGTGCCAGCAGCCCAGGGACAGGGCACACTGAAGCTTTCTTT.

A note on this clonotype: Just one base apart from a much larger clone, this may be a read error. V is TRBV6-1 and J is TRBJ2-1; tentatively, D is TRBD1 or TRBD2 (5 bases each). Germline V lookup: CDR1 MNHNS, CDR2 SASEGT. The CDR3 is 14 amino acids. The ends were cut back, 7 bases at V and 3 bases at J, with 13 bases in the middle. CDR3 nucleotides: TGTGCCAGCACCACGGGGCGTAACTACAATGAGCAGTTCTTC. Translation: CASTTGRNYNEQFF.

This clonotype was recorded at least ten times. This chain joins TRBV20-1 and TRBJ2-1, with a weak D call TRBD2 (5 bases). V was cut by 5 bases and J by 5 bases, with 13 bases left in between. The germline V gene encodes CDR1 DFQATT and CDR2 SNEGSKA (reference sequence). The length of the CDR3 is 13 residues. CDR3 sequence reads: CSAAGNYDNEQFF. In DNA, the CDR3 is TGCAGTGCTGCCGGGAACTACGACAATGAGCAGTTCTTC.

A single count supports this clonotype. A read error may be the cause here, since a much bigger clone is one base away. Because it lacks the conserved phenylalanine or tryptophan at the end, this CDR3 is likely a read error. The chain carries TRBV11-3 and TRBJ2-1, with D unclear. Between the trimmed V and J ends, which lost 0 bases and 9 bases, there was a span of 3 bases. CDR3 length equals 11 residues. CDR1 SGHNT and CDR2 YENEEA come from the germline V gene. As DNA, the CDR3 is TGTGCCAGCAGCTTAGAAGGTGAGCAGTTCCTC. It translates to CASSLEGEQFL.

CDR3 sequence (DNA): TGTGCCAGCAGCCCCGACGGAAGATACAATGAGCAGTTCTTC. This translates into CASSPDGRYNEQFF. The genes are TRBV12-3 or TRBV12-4 and TRBJ2-1, with unresolved D. Trimming took off 6 bases at V and 4 bases at J, with 13 bases between the two ends. There are 14 residues in the CDR3.

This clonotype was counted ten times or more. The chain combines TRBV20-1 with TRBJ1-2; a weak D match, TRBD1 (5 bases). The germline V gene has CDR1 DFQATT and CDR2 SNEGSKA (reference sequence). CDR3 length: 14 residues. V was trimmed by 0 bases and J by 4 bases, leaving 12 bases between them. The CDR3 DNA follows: TGCAGTGCTAGAGATCAGGGAGGGATCTATGGCTACACCTTC. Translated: CSARDQGGIYGYTF.

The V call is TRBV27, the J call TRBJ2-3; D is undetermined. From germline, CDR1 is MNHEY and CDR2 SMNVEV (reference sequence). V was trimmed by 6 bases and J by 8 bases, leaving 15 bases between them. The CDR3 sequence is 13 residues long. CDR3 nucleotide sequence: TGTGCCAGCAGAGATGCAGGTCCCGGTACGCAGTATTTT. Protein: CASRDAGPGTQYF.

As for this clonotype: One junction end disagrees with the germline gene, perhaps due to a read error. The DNA of the CDR3 is TGTGCGAGCAACTTCGGGACTAGCGGGCCCACAGATACGAAGTATTTT. Translated, it gives CASNFGTSGPTDTKYF. This chain links TRBV28 with TRBJ2-3; TRBD2 matches at 12 bases. Germline V CDR1 and CDR2: MDHEN, SYDVKM. CDR3 length: 16 residues.

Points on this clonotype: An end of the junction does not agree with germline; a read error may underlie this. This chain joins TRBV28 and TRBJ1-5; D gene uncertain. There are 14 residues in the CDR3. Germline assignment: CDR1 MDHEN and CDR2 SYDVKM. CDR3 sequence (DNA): TGTGTTAGCAGTTTAAGGAAGCAGAATCAGTCCCAGCATTTT. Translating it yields CVSSLRKQNQSQHF.

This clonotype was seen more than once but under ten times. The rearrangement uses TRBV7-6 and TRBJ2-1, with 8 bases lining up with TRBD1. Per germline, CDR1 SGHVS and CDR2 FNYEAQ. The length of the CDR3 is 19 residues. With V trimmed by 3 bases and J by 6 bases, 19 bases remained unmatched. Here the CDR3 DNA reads TGTGCCAGCAGCTTTGTTCCCAAACAGGGGGTTAGTATTGGCAATGAGCAGTTCTTC. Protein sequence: CASSFVPKQGVSIGNEQFF.

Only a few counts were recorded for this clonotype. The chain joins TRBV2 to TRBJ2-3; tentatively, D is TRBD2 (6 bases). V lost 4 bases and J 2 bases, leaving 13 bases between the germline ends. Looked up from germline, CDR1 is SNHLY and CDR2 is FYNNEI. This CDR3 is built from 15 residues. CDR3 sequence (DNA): TGTGCCAGCAGTGCCCTTAGCGGAAACACAGATACGCAGTATTTT. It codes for CASSALSGNTDTQYF.

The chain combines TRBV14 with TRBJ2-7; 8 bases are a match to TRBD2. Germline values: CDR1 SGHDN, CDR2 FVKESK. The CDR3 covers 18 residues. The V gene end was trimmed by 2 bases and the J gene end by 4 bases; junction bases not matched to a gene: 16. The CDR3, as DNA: TGTGCCAGCAGCCAAAGCAGTCCGGGACTAGAGGCTGTGTACGAGCAGTACTTC. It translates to CASSQSSPGLEAVYEQYF.

CDR3 DNA sequence: TGTGCCAGCAGCTTGCGGGGCGAGAGAGCAGATACGCAGTATTTT. Translated, it gives CASSLRGERADTQYF. This sequence joins TRBV5-5 and TRBJ2-3, with D perhaps TRBD1 or TRBD2 (5 bases each). The CDR3 length is 15 residues. V was trimmed by 1 base and J by 4 bases, leaving 13 bases between them. Germline V gives CDR1 SGHKS, CDR2 YYEKEE (reference sequence).

The CDR3 loop reads CARNLGQNTEAFF. The DNA of the CDR3 is TGTGCCAGAAATTTAGGCCAGAACACTGAAGCTTTCTTT. The chain carries TRBV6-2 or TRBV6-3 and TRBJ1-1; D is uncertain. CDR1 MNHEY and CDR2 SVGEGT come from the germline V gene. The V and J ends lost 9 bases and 1 base respectively, with 12 bases between them. The CDR3 is 13 residues long.

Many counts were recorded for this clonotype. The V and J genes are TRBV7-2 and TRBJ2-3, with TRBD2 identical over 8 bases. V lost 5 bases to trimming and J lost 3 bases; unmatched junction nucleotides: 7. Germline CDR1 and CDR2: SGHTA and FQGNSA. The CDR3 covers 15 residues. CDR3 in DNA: TGTGCCAGCAGCATCCAAGCGGGGGCGACAGATACGCAGTATTTT. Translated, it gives CASSIQAGATDTQYF.

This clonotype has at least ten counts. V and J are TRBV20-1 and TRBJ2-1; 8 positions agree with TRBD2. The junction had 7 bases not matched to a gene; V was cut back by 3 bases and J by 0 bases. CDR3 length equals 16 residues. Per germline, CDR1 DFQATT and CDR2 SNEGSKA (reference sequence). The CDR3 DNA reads TGCAGTGCTAGCGAACTAGCGGCCAGCTCCTACAATGAGCAGTTCTTC. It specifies CSASELAASSYNEQFF.

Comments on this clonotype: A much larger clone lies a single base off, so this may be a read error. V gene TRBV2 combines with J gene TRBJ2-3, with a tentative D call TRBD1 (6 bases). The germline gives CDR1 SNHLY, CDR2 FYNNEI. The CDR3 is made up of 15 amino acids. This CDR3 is CASSQEDRRTDTQYF. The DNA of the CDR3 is TGCGCCAGCAGCCAAGAGGACAGAAGGACAGATACGCAGTATTTT.

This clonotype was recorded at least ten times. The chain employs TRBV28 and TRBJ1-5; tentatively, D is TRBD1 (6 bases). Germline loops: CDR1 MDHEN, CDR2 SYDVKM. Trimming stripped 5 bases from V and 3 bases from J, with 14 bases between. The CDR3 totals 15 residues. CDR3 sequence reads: CASSHVTGYNQPQHF. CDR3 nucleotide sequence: TGTGCCAGCAGTCATGTAACAGGGTACAATCAGCCCCAGCATTTT.

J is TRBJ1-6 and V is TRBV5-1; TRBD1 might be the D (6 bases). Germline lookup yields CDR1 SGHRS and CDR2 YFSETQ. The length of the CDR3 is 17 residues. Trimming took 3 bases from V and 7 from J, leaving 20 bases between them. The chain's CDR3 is CASSSGDRRRRNSPLHF. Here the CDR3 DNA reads TGCGCCAGCAGCTCAGGAGACAGGCGGCGTAGGAATTCACCCCTCCACTTT. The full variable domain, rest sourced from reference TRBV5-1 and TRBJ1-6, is KAGVTQTPRYLIKTRGQQVTLSCSPISGHRSVSWYQQTPGQGLQFLFEYFSETQRNKGNFPGRFSGRQFSNSRSEMNVSTLELGDSALYLCASSSGDRRRRNSPLHFGNGTRLTVT.

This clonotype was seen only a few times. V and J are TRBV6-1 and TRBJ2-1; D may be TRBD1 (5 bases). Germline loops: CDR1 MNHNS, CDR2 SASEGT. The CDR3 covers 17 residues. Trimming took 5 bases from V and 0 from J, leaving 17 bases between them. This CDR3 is CASSYRQGGSSYNEQFF. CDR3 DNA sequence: TGTGCCAGCAGTTATCGGCAGGGCGGTAGCTCCTACAATGAGCAGTTCTTC.

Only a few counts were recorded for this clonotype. The CDR3 region has the DNA TGTGCCAGCAACCTGGACGGAAACACCGGGGAGCTGTTTTTT. It codes for CASNLDGNTGELFF. V and J are TRBV2 and TRBJ2-2; D call uncertain. This CDR3 is built from 14 residues. V was pared by 7 bases and J by 2 bases, with 11 bases between. CDR1 is SNHLY, CDR2 FYNNEI, per germline.

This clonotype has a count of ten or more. CDR3 region: CASSYGLGYQETQYF. CDR3 sequence (DNA): TGTGCCAGCAGTTACGGTTTGGGATACCAAGAGACCCAGTACTTC. V usage is TRBV6-6 and J usage is TRBJ2-5; D unclear. The CDR3 has 15 residues. Germline CDR1 is MNHNY and CDR2 is SVGAGI (reference sequence). V was pared by 2 bases and J by 0 bases, with 10 bases between.

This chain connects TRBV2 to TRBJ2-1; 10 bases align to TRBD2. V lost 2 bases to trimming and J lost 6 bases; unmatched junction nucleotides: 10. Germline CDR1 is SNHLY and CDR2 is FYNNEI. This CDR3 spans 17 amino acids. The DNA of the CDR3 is TGTGCCAGCAGTGAACCCCCCCCTAGCGGGAGCCTCAATGAGCAGTTCTTC. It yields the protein CASSEPPPSGSLNEQFF.

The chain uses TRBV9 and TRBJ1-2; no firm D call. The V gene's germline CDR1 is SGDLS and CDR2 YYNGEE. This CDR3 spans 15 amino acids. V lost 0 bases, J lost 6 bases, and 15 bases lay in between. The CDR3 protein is CASSVEGSIRNGYTF. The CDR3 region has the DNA TGTGCCAGCAGCGTAGAGGGAAGTATCAGGAATGGCTACACCTTC.

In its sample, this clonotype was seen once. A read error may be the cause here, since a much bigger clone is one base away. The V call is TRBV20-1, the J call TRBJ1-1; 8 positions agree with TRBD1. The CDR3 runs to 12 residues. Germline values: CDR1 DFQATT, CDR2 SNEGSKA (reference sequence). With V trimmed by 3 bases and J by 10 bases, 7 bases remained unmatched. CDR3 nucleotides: TGCAGTGCTAGGGCCGGACAGGGCGCAGCTTTCTTT. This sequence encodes CSARAGQGAAFF.

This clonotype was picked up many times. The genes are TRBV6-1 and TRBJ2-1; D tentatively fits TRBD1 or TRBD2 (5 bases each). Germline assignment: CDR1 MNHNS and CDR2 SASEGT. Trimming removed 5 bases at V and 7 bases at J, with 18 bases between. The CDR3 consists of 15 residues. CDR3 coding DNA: TGTGCCAGCAGTTGGGGACGGACACACGATAATGAGCAGTTCTTC. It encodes CASSWGRTHDNEQFF.

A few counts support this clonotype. The chain's CDR3 is CASSSGLAGGPWYEQYF. CDR3 nucleotide sequence: TGTGCCAGCAGTTCGGGACTAGCGGGAGGGCCGTGGTACGAGCAGTACTTC. The gene calls are TRBV28 and TRBJ2-7; 16 nucleotides agree with TRBD2. The trim removed 4 bases at V and 4 bases at J, leaving 7 bases unmatched. This CDR3 has 17 amino acids. Germline V lookup: CDR1 MDHEN, CDR2 SYDVKM.